This T cell receptor beta chain was sequenced for a study of blood T cell repertoires in COVID-19 (TCRdb year 2020). Concerning the study at large: Collaborator samples came from the United States, Italy and Spain and covered acute and convalescent phases of COVID-19. Samples were obtained from the ongoing ImmuneRACE study (first 160 participants) and from 1,254 subjects provided by 6 global collaborators. A de-identified subject ID, COVID-19 status, age in years and sex were almost always included in the sample metadata. HLA class I and class II types, where available, came from metadata supplied by the sample provider rather than from assay-based typing. The repertoires were released in a freely available public database intended as a resource for research on the immune response to SARS-CoV-2. The material from the prospective study consisted of cDNA or gDNA derived from T cells, B-cell-depleted T cells, or PBMCs. Deeply sampled blood TCRbeta repertoires from subjects exposed to, actively infected with, or recovered from COVID-19 were included in the dataset. Paper-wide results and their limitations: The quantity of clinical and demographic metadata differed by source and by participant and was supplied without curation.

V was cut back by 3 bases and J by 5 bases, leaving a gap of 9 bases between them. Inclusive of the bounding cysteine and phenylalanine, the CDR3 is 12 residues long. Here the CDR3 DNA is all that survives: 36 bases in frame from base 1. CDR1 and CDR2, per the germline V gene (reference sequence), are DFQATT and SNEGSKA. Each collaborating institution followed its own protocols to collect whole blood in K2EDTA tubes. Collaborator samples were shipped for TCRbeta analysis as frozen whole blood, isolated PBMCs, or DNA extracted from either sample type. TCRbeta CDR3 regions were amplified from genomic DNA using the immunoSEQ Assay, a bias-controlled multiplex PCR. As for the original processing: Within the assay, amplification of reference gene primers was used to estimate how many nucleated cells each sample contained. To quantify the absolute abundance of each unique TCRbeta CDR3 rearrangement, sequence reads were collapsed and filtered. Productive Simpson clonality was computed per sample as the square root of Simpson's diversity index over productive rearrangements. TCRdb limited this immuneACCESS table to in-frame rearrangements with V and J called. A share of clones is missing; checked studies link under half to unresolved V genes, and the rest is unexplained. D and trimming come from the DNA, and the V and J calls and clone size come from that table. The sample has more than 45,000 clones on record, 75% to 90% of them singletons. The leading ten clones occupy 7% to 10% of the sample.

In the case of this clone: Its cognate antigen has yet to be identified. Base qualities were left out, and no much larger clone turns up one base away.

This receptor chain uses TRBV20-1 and TRBJ2-3, with an unclear D gene assignment. This sequence originates from a woman in her seventies with active COVID-19. The specimen sequenced was peripheral blood. CDR3 region: CSASIRGDTQYF. The DNA reads as follows: TGCAGTGCTAGTATTCGCGGAGATACGCAGTATTTT.